This TCR beta chain was sequenced for a study of OX40 agonist ivuxolimab in advanced cancers. Study as a whole: The patients received ivuxolimab by intravenous route every 2 weeks at 0.01 to 10 mg/kg.

TCRdb's copy holds only in-frame clones and misses some; the assay was immunoSEQ multiplex PCR. The sample has about 73,000 clones, about 86% seen once. Germline CDR1 is SGHVS and CDR2 is FQNEAQ. The V end lost 1 base, the J end lost 3 bases, and 6 bases lay between the germline ends. The CDR3 totals 13 residues. The sample consisted of CD4+ or CD8+ T cells sorted from blood, taken in a trial of the OX40 agonist ivuxolimab. The rearrangement links TRBV7-8 to TRBJ1-1; no reliable D call. This clonotype originated in an adult with an advanced solid tumor such as melanoma, head and neck, liver or kidney cancer. CDR3 protein: CASSLEQYTEAFF. CDR3 bases: TGTGCCAGCAGCTTAGAACAGTACACTGAAGCTTTCTTT.